Listed below are T cell receptor beta chains from one sample, sequenced in a study of blood T cell repertoires in COVID-19. Assay used: immunoSEQ multiplex PCR; TCRdb lists only in-frame clones, some missing. The sample consists of approximately 400,000 clones, roughly 87% of them appearing once. The sequenced sample consisted of PBMCs or T cells enriched from blood (not recorded which). The receptors were gathered from a woman aged 45-65 years who had recovered from COVID-19. Each CDR3 is given without its conserved first and last residue. D genes are given only for firm matches.

D | V | CDR3
- | TRBV28 | ASSSGWGIGEKLF
- | TRBV6-2/TRBV6-3 | ASSYSLGGSAF
TRBD1 | TRBV5-4 | ASSAKQGHSYEQY
- | TRBV11-3 | ASSLEGGFGYT
TRBD2 | TRBV30 | AWSGRLGGRGTDTQY
- | TRBV18 | ASSPQGREYTEAF
TRBD2 | TRBV7-2 | ASSLDQRETGTQY
TRBD1 | TRBV29-1 | SGRTGSTEAF
- | TRBV18 | ASSPRAGEEKLF
TRBD1 | TRBV9 | ASSPHRDRKVFGYT
TRBD2 | TRBV3-1/TRBV3-2 | ASLGLAERYNEQF
- | TRBV9 | ASSIRDWDYEQY
- | TRBV7-7 | ASSLSGTAGDEQF
TRBD1 | TRBV5-1 | ASRRTGYTDTQY
- | TRBV4-1 | ASSQRPGYEAF
TRBD2 | TRBV7-9 | ASSLGLAGGGYTQY
- | TRBV27 | ASRRGLAHNEQF
- | TRBV18 | ASSRLHQGSAGNTIY
TRBD1 | TRBV9 | ASSVGTGGAF
TRBD2 | TRBV6-2/TRBV6-3 | ASSLAGGSGELF
TRBD2 | TRBV4-1 | ASSHASGGMNTGELF
- | TRBV2 | ASSEFRDINYGYT
TRBD1 | TRBV30 | AWGTGEVFYGYT
- | TRBV15 | ATSRSGLEYT
- | TRBV28 | ASSLVILTEAF
TRBD2 | TRBV27 | ASSLLAGGGNEQF
TRBD2 | TRBV5-6 | ASRGAGPSYEQY
TRBD1 | TRBV6-5 | ASSYGRGHTYEQY
TRBD1 | TRBV19 | ASSGQGEGYEQY
TRBD1 | TRBV19 | ASSRGPGQGVRSNQPQH
TRBD1 | TRBV29-1 | SVNLGQSNTEAF
TRBD1 | TRBV4-2 | ASSPGGFSFGYT
- | TRBV7-9 | ASIFQGAVEAF
- | TRBV4-2 | ASSQETRDEKLF
- | TRBV4-1 | ASSLSTGFNNSPLH
TRBD2 | TRBV19 | ASSGGRTSGYNEQF
- | TRBV9 | ASSVGFWAGNYGYT
- | TRBV3-1/TRBV3-2 | ASSLGGGTEAF
TRBD2 | TRBV18 | ASSPLAGGDNEQF
TRBD1 | TRBV27 | ASSFRDRASETYGYT
- | TRBV5-1 | ASTKPGANVLT